Each of the 20 T cell receptor beta chains below was sequenced from the same sample in a study of T cell responses to AZD1222 COVID-19 vaccine. Sequenced by immunoSEQ multiplex PCR; TCRdb stores in-frame clones only, minus some. The sample lists 130,000 to 150,000 clones, about 92% occurring once. The sequencing used peripheral blood, collected after recovery from COVID-19. All receptors derive from an adult who had recovered from COVID-19.

The rearrangement joins TRBV24-1 to TRBJ1-2; D may be TRBD1 (6 bases). Trimming removed 7 bases at V and 2 bases at J, with 16 bases between. This CDR3 has 15 amino acids. Germline values: CDR1 KGHDR, CDR2 SFDVKD. DNA of the CDR3: TGTGCCACCAGCGCCCCCGGGACAAGCAACTATGGCTACACCTTC. Encoded protein: CATSAPGTSNYGYTF.

V gene TRBV5-1 combines with J gene TRBJ1-1; unclear D gene. CDR1 SGHRS and CDR2 YFSETQ come from the germline V gene. Trimming stripped 3 bases from V and 2 bases from J, with 14 bases between. The CDR3 extends over 15 amino acids. The CDR3 DNA reads as TGCGCCAGCAGCTCGGTCCCTGGCAGCAACACTGAAGCTTTCTTT. This sequence encodes CASSSVPGSNTEAFF.

The gene calls are TRBV21-1 and TRBJ2-1; whether TRBD1, the table's D call, matches the DNA was not checked. TRBV21-1 corresponds to a pseudogene. The CDR3 has 17 amino acids. CDR3 residues: CASSPRGGTGETHEQFF. The CDR3 nucleotides are TGTGCCAGCAGCCCCCGGGGGGGGACAGGGGAAACCCATGAGCAGTTCTTC.

The chain combines TRBV7-9 with TRBJ2-5, with D perhaps given as TRBD1 or TRBD2 (5 bases each). Germline V gene lookup returns CDR1 SEHNR and CDR2 FQNEAQ (reference sequence). The CDR3 has 14 residues. V shed 4 bases and J shed 1 base, with 10 bases lying between them. The CDR3 DNA sequence: TGTGCCAGCAGCTGGGGGAGTTCCCAAGAGACCCAGTACTTC. As protein: CASSWGSSQETQYF.

The rearrangement joins TRBV3-1 (or the pseudogene TRBV3-2) to TRBJ2-2; the match to TRBD2 covers 7 bases. Germline CDR1 is LGHDT and CDR2 is YNNKEL (reference sequence). V gave up 0 bases and J gave up 6 bases; unmatched junction bases: 7. This CDR3 is 16 amino acids long. CDR3 in DNA: TGTGCCAGCAGCCAAGATTCGGGACTATATTCCGGGGAGCTGTTTTTT. Its translation is CASSQDSGLYSGELFF.

The chain links TRBV3-1 (or the pseudogene TRBV3-2) to TRBJ2-2; no reliable D call. V was shortened by 2 bases and J by 7 bases, with 5 bases between the two germline ends. This CDR3 has 12 amino acids. Germline V gene data show CDR1 as LGHDT and CDR2 as YNNKEL (reference sequence). CDR3 residues: CASSQYDGELFF. CDR3 coding DNA: TGTGCCAGCAGCCAATACGACGGGGAGCTGTTTTTT.

The chain uses TRBV11-2 and TRBJ2-1; D is possibly TRBD2 (5 bases). Germline loops: CDR1 SGHAT, CDR2 FQNNGV. With 4 bases removed from V and 9 bases from J, the gap between germline ends came to 13 bases. CDR3 length: 13 residues. The CDR3 sequence is CASSSLLAIEQFF. For the CDR3, the DNA is TGTGCCAGCAGCTCGCTCCTAGCAATTGAGCAGTTCTTC.

CDR3 in DNA: TGTGCCGTGACCTTCTACGAGCAGTACTTC. Residues: CAVTFYEQYF. This chain uses TRBV6-7 with TRBJ2-7; D gene uncertain. TRBV6-7 is marked as an open reading frame, function uncertain. Trimming removed 11 bases from V and 3 bases from J, with 8 bases in between. The CDR3 length is 10 residues.

V and J are TRBV21-1 and TRBJ2-2; the table's D call, TRBD2, was not checked against the DNA. TRBV21-1 is a pseudogene locus. The CDR3 runs to 18 residues. CDR3 sequence (DNA): TGTGCCAGCAGCAAACTCCCGGGACTAGCGGGCCACGTTGGGGAGCTGTTTTTT. Its protein is CASSKLPGLAGHVGELFF.

The chain links TRBV6-5 to TRBJ2-7, with D perhaps TRBD2 (6 bases). Germline V gene data show CDR1 as MNHEY and CDR2 as SVGAGI. Trimming shortened V by 7 bases and J by 1 base, and 14 bases separated the two germline ends. There are 14 residues in the CDR3. CDR3 sequence reads: CASTQDRGSYEQYF. The CDR3, as DNA: TGTGCCAGCACCCAAGACCGGGGGTCCTACGAGCAGTACTTC.

The rearrangement joins TRBV28 to TRBJ2-5; 8 nucleotides agree with TRBD1. CDR1 is MDHEN and CDR2 is SYDVKM in the germline V gene. CDR3 length: 14 amino acids. The junction had 7 bases not matched to a gene; V was cut back by 5 bases and J by 5 bases. CDR3 residues: CASSPGGAVETQYF. The CDR3 DNA follows: TGTGCCAGCAGTCCAGGGGGCGCTGTGGAGACCCAGTACTTC.

This chain connects TRBV6-5 to TRBJ2-3; no firm D call. This CDR3 has 13 residues. The ends were cut back, 8 bases at V and 2 bases at J, with 11 bases in the middle. Germline CDR1 is MNHEY and CDR2 is SVGAGI. CDR3 in amino acids: CASVNSDTDTQYF. In DNA form, the CDR3 reads TGTGCCAGCGTAAACTCTGACACAGATACGCAGTATTTT.

The gene calls are TRBV30 and TRBJ2-5; 10 bases align to TRBD1. The CDR3 length is 14 residues. Unmatched junction bases numbered 5, after V lost 5 bases and J lost 2 bases. Germline V CDR1 and CDR2: GTSNPN, SVGIG (reference sequence). CDR3 amino acids: CAWDRQGAQETQYF. CDR3 nucleotide sequence: TGTGCCTGGGACCGACAGGGGGCACAAGAGACCCAGTACTTC.

The V gene is TRBV9, the J gene TRBJ2-5; 11 bases line up with TRBD2. The V gene end was trimmed by 4 bases and the J gene end by 4 bases; junction bases not matched to a gene: 9. The CDR3 is 16 residues long. Looked up from germline, CDR1 is SGDLS and CDR2 is YYNGEE. The CDR3 reads CASSPIAGGPRETQYF. The CDR3 DNA follows: TGTGCCAGCAGCCCGATAGCGGGAGGGCCGCGAGAGACCCAGTACTTC.

The V and J genes are TRBV5-1 and TRBJ2-7; 9 bases map to TRBD2. Unmatched junction bases numbered 9, after V lost 3 bases and J lost 5 bases. Germline V gene sequence: CDR1 SGHRS, CDR2 YFSETQ. The CDR3 contains 15 residues. Here the CDR3 reads CASSWYSGGGNEQYF. CDR3 in DNA: TGCGCCAGCAGCTGGTATAGCGGGGGCGGCAACGAGCAGTACTTC.

This chain connects TRBV7-6 to TRBJ1-2; weak D call: TRBD1 (6 bases). In germline, CDR1 is SGHVS, CDR2 FNYEAQ. CDR3 length: 15 residues. Trimming left V 1 base short and J 8 bases short, with 17 bases between. The CDR3 DNA follows: TGTGCCAGCAGCTTAGACCCTGCAGGGACAAAAGGCTACACCTTC. Protein sequence: CASSLDPAGTKGYTF.

V is TRBV7-9 and J is TRBJ1-6; no reliable D call. The CDR3 consists of 16 residues. Germline V gives CDR1 SEHNR, CDR2 FQNEAQ (reference sequence). Trimming removed 5 bases from V and 2 bases from J, with 13 bases in between. The CDR3 reads CASSQWSNPYNSPLHF. DNA for the CDR3: TGTGCCAGCAGCCAGTGGAGCAACCCCTATAATTCACCCCTCCACTTT.

CDR3 residues: CASRTAASYEQYF. The CDR3, as DNA: TGTGCCAGCAGGACAGCGGCCTCCTACGAGCAGTACTTC. The V gene is TRBV12-3 or TRBV12-4, the J gene TRBJ2-7; D is possibly TRBD1 or TRBD2 (5 bases each). This CDR3 has 13 residues. V shed 6 bases and J shed 0 bases, with 9 bases lying between them.

The chain couples TRBV30 to TRBJ1-3; D not certain. V was trimmed by 0 bases and J by 4 bases, leaving 4 bases between them. Germline-derived CDR1 and CDR2 are GTSNPN and SVGIG (reference sequence). The CDR3 spans 12 residues. CDR3 sequence: CAWSVPGNTIYF. The DNA of the CDR3 is TGTGCCTGGAGTGTCCCGGGAAACACCATATATTTT. The whole variable domain, remainder taken from reference TRBV30 and TRBJ1-3, is SQTIHQWPATLVQPVGSPLSLECTVEGTSNPNLYWYRQAAGRGLQLLFYSVGIGQISSEVPQNLSASRPQDRQFILSSKKLLLSDSGFYLCAWSVPGNTIYFGEGSWLTVV.

The chain recombines TRBV25-1 with TRBJ1-2, with D uncertain. CDR1 MGHDK and CDR2 SYGVNS come from the germline V gene. This CDR3 is 13 amino acids long. The V and J ends lost 6 bases and 1 base respectively, with 9 bases between them. The CDR3 DNA follows: TGTGCCAGCAGGATGGAGGGTAACTATGGCTACACCTTC. This sequence encodes CASRMEGNYGYTF.